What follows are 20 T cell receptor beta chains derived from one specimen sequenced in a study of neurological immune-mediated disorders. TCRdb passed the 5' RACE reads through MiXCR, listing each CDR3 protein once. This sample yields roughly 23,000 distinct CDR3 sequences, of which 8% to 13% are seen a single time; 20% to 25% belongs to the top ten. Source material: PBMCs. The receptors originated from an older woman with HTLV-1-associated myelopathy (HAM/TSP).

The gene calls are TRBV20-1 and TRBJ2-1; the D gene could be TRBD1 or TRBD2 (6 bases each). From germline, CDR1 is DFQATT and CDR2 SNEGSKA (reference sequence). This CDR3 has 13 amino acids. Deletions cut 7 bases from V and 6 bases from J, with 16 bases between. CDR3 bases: TGCAGTGTTCCTCCGAAGGGGGGCAATGAGCAGTTCTTC. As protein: CSVPPKGGNEQFF.

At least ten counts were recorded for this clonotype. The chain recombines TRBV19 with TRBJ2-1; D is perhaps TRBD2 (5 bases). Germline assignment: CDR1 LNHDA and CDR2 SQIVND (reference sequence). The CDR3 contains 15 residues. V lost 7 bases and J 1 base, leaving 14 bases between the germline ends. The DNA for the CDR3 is TGTGCCAGTACCCCGCGGGCCGGTTCCTACAATGAGCAGTTCTTC. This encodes CASTPRAGSYNEQFF.

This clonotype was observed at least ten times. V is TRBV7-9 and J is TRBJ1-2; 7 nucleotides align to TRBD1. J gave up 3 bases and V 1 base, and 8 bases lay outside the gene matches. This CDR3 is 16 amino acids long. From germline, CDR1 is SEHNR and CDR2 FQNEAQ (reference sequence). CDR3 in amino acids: CASSLDGDSLDYGYTF. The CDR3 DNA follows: TGTGCCAGCAGCTTAGATGGGGACAGCCTAGACTATGGCTACACCTTC.

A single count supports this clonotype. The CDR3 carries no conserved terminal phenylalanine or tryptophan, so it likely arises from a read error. CDR3 nucleotide sequence: TGTGCCAGCAGGGGGGGAGGACTCCCTCATAATACGCAGTATTCT. Translation gives CASRGGGLPHNTQYS. V and J are TRBV12-3 or TRBV12-4 and TRBJ2-3; D is possibly TRBD2 (6 bases). V lost 6 bases and J 7 bases, leaving 20 bases between the germline ends. The CDR3 has 15 residues.

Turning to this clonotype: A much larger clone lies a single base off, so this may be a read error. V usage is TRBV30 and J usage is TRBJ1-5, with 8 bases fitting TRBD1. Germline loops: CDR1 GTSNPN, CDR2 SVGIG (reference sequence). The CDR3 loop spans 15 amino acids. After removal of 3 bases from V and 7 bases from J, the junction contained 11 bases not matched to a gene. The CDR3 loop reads CAWSRGQVLFQPQHF. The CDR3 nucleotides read TGTGCCTGGAGCCGGGGACAGGTCCTATTCCAGCCCCAGCATTTT.

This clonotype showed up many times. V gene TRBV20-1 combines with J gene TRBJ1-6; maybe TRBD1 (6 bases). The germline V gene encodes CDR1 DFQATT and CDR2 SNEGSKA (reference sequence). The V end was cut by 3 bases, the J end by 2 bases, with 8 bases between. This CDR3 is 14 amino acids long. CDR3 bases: TGCAGTGCTAGGAAGGGGGCCTATAATTCACCCCTCCACTTT. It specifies CSARKGAYNSPLHF.

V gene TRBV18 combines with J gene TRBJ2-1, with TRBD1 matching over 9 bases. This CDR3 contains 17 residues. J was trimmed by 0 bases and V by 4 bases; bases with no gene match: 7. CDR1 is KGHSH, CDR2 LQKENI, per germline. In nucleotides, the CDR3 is TGTGCCAGCTCACTGAACAGGGGGCAAGGCTCCTACAATGAGCAGTTCTTC. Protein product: CASSLNRGQGSYNEQFF.

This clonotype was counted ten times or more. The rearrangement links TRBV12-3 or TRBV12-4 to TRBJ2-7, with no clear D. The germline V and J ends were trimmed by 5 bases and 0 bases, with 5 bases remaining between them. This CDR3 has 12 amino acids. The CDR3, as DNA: TGTGCCAGCAGTCGTAGCTCCTACGAGCAGTACTTC. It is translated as CASSRSSYEQYF.

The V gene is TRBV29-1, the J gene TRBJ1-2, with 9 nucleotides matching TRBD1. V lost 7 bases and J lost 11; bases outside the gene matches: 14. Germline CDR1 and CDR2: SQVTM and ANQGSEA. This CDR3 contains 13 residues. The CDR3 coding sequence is TGCAGCGGAGACGGGGGACAGGGTAACTCGTACACCTTC. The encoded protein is CSGDGGQGNSYTF.

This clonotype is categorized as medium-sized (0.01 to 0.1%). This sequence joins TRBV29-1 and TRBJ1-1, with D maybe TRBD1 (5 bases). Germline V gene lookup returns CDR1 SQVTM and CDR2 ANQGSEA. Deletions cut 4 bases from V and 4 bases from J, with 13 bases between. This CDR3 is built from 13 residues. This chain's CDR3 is CSVGGGPSTEAFF. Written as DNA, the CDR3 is TGCAGCGTTGGGGGCGGGCCGTCCACTGAAGCTTTCTTT.

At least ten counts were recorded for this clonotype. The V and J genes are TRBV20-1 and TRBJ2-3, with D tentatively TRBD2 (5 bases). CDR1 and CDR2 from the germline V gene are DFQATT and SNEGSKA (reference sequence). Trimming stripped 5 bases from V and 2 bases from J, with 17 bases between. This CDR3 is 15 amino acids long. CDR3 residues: CSAHPLDTTTDTQYF. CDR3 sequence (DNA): TGCAGTGCTCACCCACTAGACACTACCACAGATACGCAGTATTTT.

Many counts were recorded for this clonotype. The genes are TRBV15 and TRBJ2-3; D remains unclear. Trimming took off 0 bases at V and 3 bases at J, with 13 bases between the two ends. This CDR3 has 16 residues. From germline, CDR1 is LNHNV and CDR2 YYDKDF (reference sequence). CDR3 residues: CATSRDIGRPTDTQYF. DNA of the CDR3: TGTGCCACCAGCAGAGATATCGGCAGACCGACAGATACGCAGTATTTT. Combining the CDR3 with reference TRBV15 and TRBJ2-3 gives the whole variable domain DAMVIQNPRYQVTQFGKPVTLSCSQTLNHNVMYWYQQKSSQAPKLLFHYYDKDFNNEADTPDNFQSRRPNTSFCFLDIRSPGLGDTAMYLCATSRDIGRPTDTQYFGPGTRLTVL.

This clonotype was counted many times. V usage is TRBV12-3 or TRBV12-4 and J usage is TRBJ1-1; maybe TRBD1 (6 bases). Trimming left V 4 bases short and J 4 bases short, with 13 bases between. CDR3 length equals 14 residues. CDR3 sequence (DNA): TGTGCCAGCAGTTCCGGGACAAAGATCACTGAAGCTTTCTTT. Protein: CASSSGTKITEAFF.

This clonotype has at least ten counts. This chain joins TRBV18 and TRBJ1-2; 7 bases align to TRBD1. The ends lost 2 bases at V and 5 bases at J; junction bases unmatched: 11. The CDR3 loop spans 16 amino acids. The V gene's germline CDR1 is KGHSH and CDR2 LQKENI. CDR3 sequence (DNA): TGTGCCAGCTCACCAGAAACCGGGACAGTAAGATATGGCTACACCTTC. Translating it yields CASSPETGTVRYGYTF.

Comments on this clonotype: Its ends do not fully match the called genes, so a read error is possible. The CDR3 protein is CASSLVGNQHQHF. The CDR3, as DNA: TGCGCCAGCAGCTTGGTGGGGAATCAGCACCAGCATTTT. The genes are TRBV5-1 and TRBJ1-5; D not certain. The CDR3 sequence is 13 residues long. Per germline, CDR1 SGHRS and CDR2 YFSETQ.

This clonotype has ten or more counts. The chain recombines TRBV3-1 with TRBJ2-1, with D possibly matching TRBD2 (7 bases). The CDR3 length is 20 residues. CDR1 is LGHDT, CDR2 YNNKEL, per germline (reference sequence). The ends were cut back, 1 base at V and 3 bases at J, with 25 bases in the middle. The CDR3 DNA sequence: TGTGCCAGCAGCCAAGTTCCCCGGGGGGCCTATACGCAGCTCTACAATGAGCAGTTCTTC. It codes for CASSQVPRGAYTQLYNEQFF.

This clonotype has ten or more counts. CDR3 sequence: CSALMTRDKLFF. The CDR3 coding sequence is TGCAGTGCCCTAATGACCAGGGATAAACTGTTTTTT. V gene TRBV20-1 combines with J gene TRBJ1-4; tentative D call: TRBD1 (5 bases). The V gene lost 6 bases and the J gene lost 11 bases, with 16 bases spanning the gap. The germline V gene encodes CDR1 DFQATT and CDR2 SNEGSKA (reference sequence). The length of the CDR3 is 12 residues.

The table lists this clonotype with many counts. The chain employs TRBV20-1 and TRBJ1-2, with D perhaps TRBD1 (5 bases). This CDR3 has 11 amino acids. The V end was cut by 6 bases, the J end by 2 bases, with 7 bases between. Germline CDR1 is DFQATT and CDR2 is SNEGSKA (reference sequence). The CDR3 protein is CSAGGNYGYTF. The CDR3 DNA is TGCAGTGCCGGGGGAAACTATGGCTACACCTTC.

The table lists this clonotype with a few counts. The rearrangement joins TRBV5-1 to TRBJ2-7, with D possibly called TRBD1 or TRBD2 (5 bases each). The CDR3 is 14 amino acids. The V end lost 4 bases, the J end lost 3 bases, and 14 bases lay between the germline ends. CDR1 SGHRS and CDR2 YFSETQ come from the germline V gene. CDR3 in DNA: TGCGCCAGCAGCCGGGACGGCCTAATCTACGAGCAGTACTTC. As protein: CASSRDGLIYEQYF.

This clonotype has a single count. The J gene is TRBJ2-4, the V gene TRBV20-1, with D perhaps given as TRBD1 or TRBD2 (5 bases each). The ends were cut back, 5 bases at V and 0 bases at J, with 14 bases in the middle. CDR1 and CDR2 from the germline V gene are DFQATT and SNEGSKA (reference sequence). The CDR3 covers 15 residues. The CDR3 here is CSAPAGALAKNIQYF. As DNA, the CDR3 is TGCAGTGCTCCTGCCGGGGCACTAGCCAAAAACATTCAGTACTTC.